This T cell receptor beta chain was recorded in a study of cytomegalovirus exposure and HLA in healthy donors. Study-level points and caveats: An apparent linkage of common viral pathogens to several of the most significant clusters emerged in a later analysis. As a later analysis showed, a missense DCLRE1C variant was linked to trimming of TCR beta V- and J-genes. In a later analysis, specific HLA alleles were associated with under 20,000 TCR beta sequences at a 0.05 false discovery rate. There were approximately 150 TCR beta chains listed as cytomegalovirus-associated.

CDR3 size: 13 residues. The J segment lost 6 bases and the V segment lost 5 bases, leaving 3 bases of the junction unmatched. Germline assignment: CDR1 SGHDT and CDR2 YYEEEE. Worth noting for this clone: What it binds is unknown.

PCR involved 60 Vbeta and 13 Jbeta primers. Sequencing used immunoSEQ multiplex PCR; TCRdb keeps in-frame clones, though not all of them. The sample lists roughly 160,000 clones, 85% occurring once. The receptor comes from a boy aged 2 to 10 in good health and CMV-seronegative. Sequencing was done on a sample of PBMCs. The chain links TRBV5-6 to TRBJ2-1, with TRBD2 matching 9 bases. The CDR3 spells CASREGLANEQFF. The CDR3 coding sequence is TGTGCCAGCAGGGAGGGACTAGCCAATGAGCAGTTCTTC.